This T cell receptor (beta chain) was recovered during a study of T cells in Graves' hyperthyroidism and ophthalmopathy. Lactation, pregnancy, other autoimmune disease or uncontrolled infection led to exclusion of patients. Trimming shortened V by 0 bases and J by 5 bases, and 11 bases separated the two germline ends. The CDR3 sequence is 14 residues long. Germline values: CDR1 SGHNT, CDR2 YYREEE (reference sequence). Amplification of TCR beta CDR3 regions was performed using RNA transcripts as template. HTBI primers were used for first-round RT-PCR of the TCR CDR3. Each CDR3 protein is one row after TCRdb ran MiXCR on the multiplex PCR reads. The top ten clones hold roughly 29% of a sample with 400,000 to 600,000 distinct CDR3 sequences, roughly 20% of them seen once.

The gene calls are TRBV5-4 and TRBJ2-5; D is unclear. What was sequenced was blood. This sequence originates from a man between 18 and 29 years old with Graves' hyperthyroidism. CDR3 DNA: TGTGCCAGCAGCTTGGATGACCTCGTGGAGACCCAGTACTTC. This gives the protein CASSLDDLVETQYF.